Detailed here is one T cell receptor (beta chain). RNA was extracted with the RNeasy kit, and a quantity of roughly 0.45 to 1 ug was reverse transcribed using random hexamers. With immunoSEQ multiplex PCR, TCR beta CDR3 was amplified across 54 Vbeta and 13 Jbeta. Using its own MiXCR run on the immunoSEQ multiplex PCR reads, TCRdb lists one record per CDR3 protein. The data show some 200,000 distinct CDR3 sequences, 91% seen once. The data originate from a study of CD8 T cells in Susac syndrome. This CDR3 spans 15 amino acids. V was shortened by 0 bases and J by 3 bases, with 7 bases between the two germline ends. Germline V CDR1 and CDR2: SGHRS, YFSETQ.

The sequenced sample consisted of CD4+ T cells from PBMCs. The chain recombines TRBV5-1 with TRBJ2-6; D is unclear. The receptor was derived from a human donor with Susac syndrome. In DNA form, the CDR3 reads TGCGCCAGCAGCTTGGTATCTGGTGGGGCCAACGTCCTGACTTTC. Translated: CASSLVSGGANVLTF.